This T cell receptor (beta chain) was sequenced in a study of shared clonotypes between healthy human individuals. The V end was cut by 0 bases, the J end by 5 bases, with 8 bases between. Germline CDR1 is SGHRS and CDR2 is YFSETQ. The CDR3 has 13 amino acids. CD45RO-negative cells were positively selected for CCR7, leaving out terminally differentiated effector memory CD45RA+ cells. General study findings and limits: Among a few donors, around 5% of naive CD4 clonotypes were found in common.

The assay ran at deep level. It was across several immunoSEQ plates that each subset's genomic DNA was evenly split. Some clones are missing from TCRdb's copy, which holds only in-frame ones; the method was immunoSEQ multiplex PCR. The repertoire consists of roughly 2 million clones, with less than 95% occurring once and the leading ten covering 0.85% to 1.2%. Points on this clone: Its antigen is as yet unknown. Additional DNA sequences in this sample encode the identical CDR3.

Sequencing input: naive CD8+ T cells sorted from blood. The sequence came from a man between 18 and 29 years old in good health. V and J are TRBV5-1 and TRBJ2-5, with D possibly matching TRBD1 (6 bases). The DNA of the CDR3 is TGCGCCAGCAGCTTGGTGAGGGGGGAGACCCAGTACTTC. It yields the protein CASSLVRGETQYF. Full variable domain (outside the CDR3, taken from reference TRBV5-1 and TRBJ2-5): KAGVTQTPRYLIKTRGQQVTLSCSPISGHRSVSWYQQTPGQGLQFLFEYFSETQRNKGNFPGRFSGRQFSNSRSEMNVSTLELGDSALYLCASSLVRGETQYFGPGTRLLVL.